This is a list of T cell receptor beta chains from one sample in a study of beta chain features in type 1 diabetes. Assay used: immunoSEQ multiplex PCR; TCRdb lists only in-frame clones, some missing. The sample yields around 250,000 clones, around 21% seen once. Sequenced material: naive CD4+ T cells from blood. The source of these receptors is a woman aged 40 to 50 with type 1 diabetes. Both conserved end residues are part of each CDR3. The order of the fields is V gene, D gene, J gene, clone size, CDR3 protein, CDR3 DNA. A D gene is named only where the DNA matches it firmly. Part of the rows lack a size; the others show once, few, many or a class for expanded clones.

V: TRBV30
D: TRBD2
J: TRBJ2-1
size: NA
CDR3: CAWSVTSGREQFF
DNA: TGTGCCTGGAGTGTAACTAGCGGGAGGGAGCAGTTCTTC

V: TRBV9
D: NA
J: TRBJ1-1
size: NA
CDR3: CASSRLFMNTEAFF
DNA: TGTGCCAGCAGCAGACTGTTCATGAACACTGAAGCTTTCTTT

V: TRBV2
D: NA
J: TRBJ1-2
size: NA
CDR3: CASRGGGYTF
DNA: TGTGCCAGCAGGGGAGGTGGCTACACCTTC

V: TRBV7-2
D: TRBD2
J: TRBJ2-3
size: few
CDR3: CASMAGGPDTQYF
DNA: TGTGCCAGCATGGCGGGAGGGCCAGATACGCAGTATTTT

V: TRBV7-2
D: NA
J: TRBJ2-5
size: NA
CDR3: CASSSGQSWYQETQYF
DNA: TGTGCCAGCAGCTCCGGACAGTCTTGGTACCAAGAGACCCAGTACTTC

V: TRBV7-2
D: NA
J: TRBJ1-1
size: few
CDR3: CASSSRDVDTEAFF
DNA: TGTGCCAGCAGCTCCAGGGATGTGGACACTGAAGCTTTCTTT

V: TRBV29-1
D: NA
J: TRBJ1-1
size: few
CDR3: CSVEDQAEAFF
DNA: TGCAGCGTTGAAGATCAGGCAGAAGCTTTCTTT

V: TRBV7-7
D: TRBD1
J: TRBJ1-5
size: NA
CDR3: CASSLRQGGNQPQHF
DNA: TGTGCCAGCAGCTTACGACAGGGTGGCAATCAGCCCCAGCATTTT

V: TRBV18
D: NA
J: TRBJ1-1
size: few
CDR3: CASSPSVLNTEAFF
DNA: TGTGCCAGCTCACCGAGCGTCTTGAACACTGAAGCTTTCTTT

V: TRBV27
D: NA
J: TRBJ2-7
size: NA
CDR3: CASSLQDRSYEQYF
DNA: TGTGCCAGCAGTTTACAGGACAGATCGTACGAGCAGTACTTC

V: TRBV14
D: NA
J: TRBJ2-7
size: NA
CDR3: CASSDRGTGEQYF
DNA: TGTGCCAGCAGCGACCGGGGGACCGGGGAGCAGTACTTC

V: TRBV29-1
D: TRBD1
J: TRBJ1-5
size: NA
CDR3: CSVSAPGGWPQHF
DNA: TGCAGCGTTTCAGCCCCAGGGGGTTGGCCCCAGCATTTT

V: TRBV9
D: TRBD1
J: TRBJ2-1
size: NA
CDR3: CASSPRGDRMTDEQFF
DNA: TGTGCCAGCAGCCCGAGGGGGGACAGGATGACCGATGAGCAGTTCTTC

V: TRBV28
D: NA
J: TRBJ2-7
size: NA
CDR3: CASRDAWEAYEQYF
DNA: TGTGCCAGCAGGGACGCTTGGGAGGCCTACGAGCAGTACTTC

V: TRBV7-2
D: TRBD2
J: TRBJ2-3
size: NA
CDR3: CASSLAGTSGLDTQYF
DNA: TGTGCCAGCAGCTTAGCCGGGACTAGCGGTCTAGATACGCAGTATTTT

V: TRBV28
D: TRBD1
J: TRBJ1-2
size: NA
CDR3: CASRRSGQGEYGYTF
DNA: TGTGCCAGCAGACGGTCGGGACAGGGGGAGTATGGCTACACCTTC

V: TRBV5-4
D: TRBD2
J: TRBJ2-1
size: NA
CDR3: CASSDGLAEVPFF
DNA: TGTGCCAGCAGCGATGGACTAGCGGAAGTCCCGTTCTTC

V: TRBV7-9
D: NA
J: TRBJ2-7
size: NA
CDR3: CASSYPDSLGTYEQYF
DNA: TGTGCCAGCAGCTACCCGGACAGCCTGGGGACCTACGAGCAGTACTTC

V: TRBV19
D: TRBD2
J: TRBJ2-5
size: few
CDR3: CASSITWEGGQETQYF
DNA: TGTGCCAGTAGTATCACTTGGGAGGGCGGCCAAGAGACCCAGTACTTC

V: TRBV9
D: NA
J: TRBJ2-3
size: few
CDR3: CASSVAGSGTDTQYF
DNA: TGTGCCAGCAGCGTAGCTGGTAGCGGCACAGATACGCAGTATTTT

V: TRBV9
D: NA
J: TRBJ2-1
size: NA
CDR3: CASSPTGSGGEQFF
DNA: TGTGCCAGCAGTCCAACAGGGTCAGGAGGTGAGCAGTTCTTC

V: TRBV25-1
D: TRBD1
J: TRBJ2-7
size: NA
CDR3: CASSEYWTGGSEQYF
DNA: TGTGCCAGCAGTGAATATTGGACAGGTGGGTCCGAGCAGTACTTC

V: TRBV30
D: TRBD1
J: TRBJ1-1
size: few
CDR3: CARHQTGGDGWWTEAFF
DNA: TGTGCCCGACACCAAACAGGGGGCGACGGTTGGTGGACTGAAGCTTTCTTT

V: TRBV7-9
D: NA
J: TRBJ2-1
size: NA
CDR3: CASSSSEYEQFF
DNA: TGTGCCAGCAGCTCGTCTGAGTATGAGCAGTTCTTC

V: TRBV4-3
D: NA
J: TRBJ1-5
size: NA
CDR3: CASSQGNREPQHF
DNA: TGCGCCAGCAGCCAAGGCAATCGGGAGCCCCAGCATTTT

V: TRBV28
D: TRBD1
J: TRBJ2-5
size: NA
CDR3: CASRQGARETQYF
DNA: TGTGCCAGCCGTCAGGGGGCGCGGGAGACCCAGTACTTC

V: TRBV28
D: TRBD2
J: TRBJ2-5
size: NA
CDR3: CASSPGTSWEGETQYF
DNA: TGTGCCAGCAGTCCGGGGACTAGCTGGGAGGGAGAGACCCAGTACTTC

V: TRBV4-3
D: NA
J: TRBJ1-6
size: few
CDR3: CASAHLNNSPLHF
DNA: TGCGCCAGCGCTCACCTAAATAATTCACCCCTCCACTTT

V: TRBV28
D: TRBD1
J: TRBJ1-2
size: few
CDR3: CASSSGQGDYGYTF
DNA: TGTGCCAGCAGTTCCGGACAGGGGGACTATGGCTACACCTTC

V: TRBV29-1
D: NA
J: TRBJ1-3
size: NA
CDR3: CSTLDSSSGNTIYF
DNA: TGCAGCACCCTTGACAGCAGCTCTGGAAACACCATATATTTT

V: TRBV10-3
D: NA
J: TRBJ2-5
size: NA
CDR3: CATQRPEETQYF
DNA: TGTGCCACCCAGCGGCCTGAGGAGACCCAGTACTTC

V: TRBV4-3
D: NA
J: TRBJ2-1
size: few
CDR3: CASSQDPLAEGEQFF
DNA: TGCGCCAGCAGCCAAGATCCCCTAGCTGAGGGTGAGCAGTTCTTC

V: TRBV30
D: NA
J: TRBJ1-5
size: NA
CDR3: CAWSLTPGPVQPQHF
DNA: TGTGCCTGGAGTCTCACCCCGGGTCCAGTGCAGCCCCAGCATTTT

V: TRBV5-1
D: NA
J: TRBJ1-4
size: NA
CDR3: CASSLTEGANEKLFF
DNA: TGCGCCAGCAGCTTGACCGAGGGGGCTAATGAAAAACTGTTTTTT

V: TRBV5-6
D: NA
J: TRBJ2-7
size: NA
CDR3: CASSLGARISPEQYF
DNA: TGTGCCAGCAGCTTGGGCGCGAGGATTTCGCCCGAGCAGTACTTC

V: TRBV10-3
D: TRBD1
J: TRBJ1-1
size: NA
CDR3: CAISESVERTGRHNEAFF
DNA: TGTGCCATCAGTGAGTCGGTAGAAAGGACAGGGAGGCACAATGAAGCTTTCTTT

V: TRBV4-2
D: TRBD1
J: TRBJ2-3
size: NA
CDR3: CASSQEGQGARDTQYF
DNA: TGTGCCAGCAGCCAAGAGGGCCAGGGGGCAAGAGATACGCAGTATTTT

V: TRBV7-2
D: TRBD2
J: TRBJ2-5
size: few
CDR3: CASNGLAGGKETQYF
DNA: TGTGCCAGCAACGGCCTAGCGGGAGGGAAAGAGACCCAGTACTTC

V: TRBV9
D: TRBD2
J: TRBJ2-5
size: few
CDR3: CASSWSGSGGGGQETQYF
DNA: TGTGCCAGCAGCTGGAGCGGGAGCGGCGGGGGGGGGCAAGAGACCCAGTACTTC

V: TRBV7-2
D: NA
J: TRBJ2-2
size: once
CDR3: CASSIQGYTGELFF
DNA: TGTGCCAGCAGCATACAGGGTTACACCGGGGAGCTGTTTTTT

V: TRBV20-1
D: NA
J: TRBJ1-1
size: few
CDR3: CSAGGRTEAFF
DNA: TGCAGTGCTGGAGGGAGGACTGAAGCTTTCTTT

V: TRBV4-3
D: TRBD2
J: TRBJ2-1
size: few
CDR3: CASSQGASGGYNEQFF
DNA: TGCGCCAGCAGCCAAGGGGCAAGCGGGGGCTACAATGAGCAGTTCTTC

V: TRBV28
D: NA
J: TRBJ2-1
size: NA
CDR3: CASSLGGEQFF
DNA: TGTGCCAGCAGTTTAGGCGGGGAGCAGTTCTTC

V: TRBV7-7
D: TRBD1
J: TRBJ2-7
size: NA
CDR3: CASSPRDSSYEQYF
DNA: TGTGCCAGCAGCCCCCGGGACAGCTCCTACGAGCAGTACTTC

V: TRBV4-1
D: TRBD2
J: TRBJ2-7
size: few
CDR3: CASSQAPRREGRYEQYF
DNA: TGCGCCAGCAGCCAAGCGCCCCGGCGGGAGGGCCGGTACGAGCAGTACTTC

V: TRBV14
D: NA
J: TRBJ2-1
size: NA
CDR3: CASSQGPRGGYNEQFF
DNA: TGTGCCAGCAGCCAAGGGCCGAGAGGAGGGTACAATGAGCAGTTCTTC

V: TRBV12-5
D: TRBD1
J: TRBJ2-4
size: few
CDR3: CASARTGGNIQYF
DNA: TGTGCTAGTGCCCGGACAGGAGGCAACATTCAGTACTTC

V: TRBV15
D: NA
J: TRBJ1-5
size: few
CDR3: CATQAPGDSNQPQHF
DNA: TGTGCCACCCAGGCCCCGGGGGATAGCAATCAGCCCCAGCATTTT

V: TRBV5-6
D: NA
J: TRBJ2-1
size: NA
CDR3: CASSTYNEQFF
DNA: TGTGCCAGCAGCACATACAATGAGCAGTTCTTC

V: TRBV7-2
D: NA
J: TRBJ1-1
size: NA
CDR3: CASSFRASAGTEAFF
DNA: TGTGCCAGCAGCTTTCGCGCGTCCGCGGGCACTGAAGCTTTCTTT

V: TRBV30
D: TRBD2
J: TRBJ2-7
size: NA
CDR3: CAWTPPGLAGVAGEQYF
DNA: TGTGCCTGGACTCCTCCGGGACTAGCGGGAGTGGCGGGGGAGCAGTACTTC

V: TRBV9
D: TRBD2
J: TRBJ2-1
size: few
CDR3: CASSVGLGGNEQFF
DNA: TGTGCCAGCAGCGTGGGACTAGGTGGTAATGAGCAGTTCTTC